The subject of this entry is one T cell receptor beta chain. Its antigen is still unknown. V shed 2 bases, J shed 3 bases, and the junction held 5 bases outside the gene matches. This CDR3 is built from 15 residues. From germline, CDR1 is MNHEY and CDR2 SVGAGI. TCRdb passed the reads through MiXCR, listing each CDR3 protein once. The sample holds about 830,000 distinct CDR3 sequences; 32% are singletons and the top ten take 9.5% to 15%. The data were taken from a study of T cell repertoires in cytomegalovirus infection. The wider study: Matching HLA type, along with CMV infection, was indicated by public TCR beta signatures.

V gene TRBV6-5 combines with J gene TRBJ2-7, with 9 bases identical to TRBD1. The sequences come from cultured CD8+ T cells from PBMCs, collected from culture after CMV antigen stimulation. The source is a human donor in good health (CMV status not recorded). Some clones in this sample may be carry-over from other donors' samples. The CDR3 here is CASSYTRDRVYEQYF. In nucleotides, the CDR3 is TGTGCCAGCAGTTACACCCGGGACAGGGTCTACGAGCAGTACTTC.